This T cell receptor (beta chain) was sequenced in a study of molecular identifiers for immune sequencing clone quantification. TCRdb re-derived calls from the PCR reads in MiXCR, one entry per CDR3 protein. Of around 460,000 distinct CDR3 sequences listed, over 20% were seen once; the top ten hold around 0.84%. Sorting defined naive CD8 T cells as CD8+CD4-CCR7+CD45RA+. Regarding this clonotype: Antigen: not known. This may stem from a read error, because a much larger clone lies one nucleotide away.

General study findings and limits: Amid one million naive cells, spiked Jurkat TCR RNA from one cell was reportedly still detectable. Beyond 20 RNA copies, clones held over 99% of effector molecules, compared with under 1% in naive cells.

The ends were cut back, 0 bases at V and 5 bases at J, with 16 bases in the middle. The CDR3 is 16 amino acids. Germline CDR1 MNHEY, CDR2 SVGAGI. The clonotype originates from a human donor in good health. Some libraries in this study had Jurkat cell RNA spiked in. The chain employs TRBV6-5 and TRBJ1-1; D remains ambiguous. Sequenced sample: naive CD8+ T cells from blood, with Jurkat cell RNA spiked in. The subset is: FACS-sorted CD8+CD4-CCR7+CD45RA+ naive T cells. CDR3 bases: TGTGCCAGCAGTTACTCTGATGTCATGACGGATACTGAAGCTTTCTTT. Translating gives CASSYSDVMTDTEAFF.